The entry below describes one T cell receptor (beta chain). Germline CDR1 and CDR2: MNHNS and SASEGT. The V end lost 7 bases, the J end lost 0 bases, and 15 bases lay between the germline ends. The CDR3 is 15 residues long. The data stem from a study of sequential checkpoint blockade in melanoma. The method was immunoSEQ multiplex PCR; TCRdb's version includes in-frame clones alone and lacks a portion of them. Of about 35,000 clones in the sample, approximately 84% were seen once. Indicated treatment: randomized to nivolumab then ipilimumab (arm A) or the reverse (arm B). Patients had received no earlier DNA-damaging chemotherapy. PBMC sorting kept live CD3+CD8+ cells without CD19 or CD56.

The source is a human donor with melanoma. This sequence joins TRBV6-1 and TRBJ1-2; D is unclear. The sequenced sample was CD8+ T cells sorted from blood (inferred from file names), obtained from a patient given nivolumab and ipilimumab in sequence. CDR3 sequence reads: CASKLTHPSNYGYTF. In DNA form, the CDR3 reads TGTGCCAGCAAGTTAACACACCCATCTAACTATGGCTACACCTTC.